The next 21 T cell receptor beta chains were all read from a single sample in a study of a mutant IDH1 vaccine in newly diagnosed glioma. Assay used: immunoSEQ multiplex PCR; TCRdb lists only in-frame clones, some missing. The data hold fewer than 30,000 clones, with 75% to 90% observed a single time. For these receptors, no antigen is known. Time point indicated: week 35, safety follow-up. Vaccinated patients received 300 ug of mutant IDH1 20-mer peptide per dose, with topical imiquimod. The sequencing here drew on PBMCs, taken from a glioma patient whose treatment included an IDH1 peptide vaccine. These receptors were collected from a man aged 30 to 45 with glioma.

Only a few counts were recorded for this clone. This sequence joins TRBV4-2 and TRBJ1-1; perhaps TRBD1 as D (5 bases). Trimming removed 1 base at V and 0 bases at J, with 12 bases between. The V gene's germline CDR1 is LGHNA and CDR2 YNFKEQ. The CDR3 loop spans 16 amino acids. CDR3 sequence reads: CASSQATGRLNTEAFF. For the CDR3, the DNA is TGTGCCAGCAGCCAAGCAACGGGACGGCTGAACACTGAAGCTTTCTTT.

The J gene is TRBJ1-1, the V gene TRBV18; 8 positions match TRBD1. Germline-derived CDR1 and CDR2 are KGHSH and LQKENI. V dropped 3 bases and J dropped 3; count of bases not matched to a gene: 12. The CDR3 covers 17 residues. CDR3 coding DNA: TGTGCCAGCTCACCCACCGGGCGGACAGGGCTCGACACTGAAGCTTTCTTT. Amino acids: CASSPTGRTGLDTEAFF.

The genes are TRBV5-8 and TRBJ2-1; D remains ambiguous. The germline V gene encodes CDR1 SGHTS and CDR2 YDEGEE. The CDR3 spans 13 residues. V was pared by 0 bases and J by 5 bases, with 6 bases between. The CDR3 spells CASSLDANNEQFF. As DNA, the CDR3 is TGTGCCAGCAGCTTGGATGCGAACAATGAGCAGTTCTTC.

The chain uses TRBV2 and TRBJ2-4, with D perhaps being TRBD1 or TRBD2 (5 bases each). The germline V gene has CDR1 SNHLY and CDR2 FYNNEI. The CDR3 covers 14 residues. The germline V and J ends were trimmed by 3 bases and 8 bases, with 14 bases remaining between them. The CDR3 DNA reads TGTGCCAGCAGTGACGGGATAGGGGTAGACATTCAGTACTTC. Its translation: CASSDGIGVDIQYF.

The CDR3 sequence is CASSLGTLNQPQHF. Here the CDR3 DNA reads TGCGCCAGCAGCCTAGGGACACTGAATCAGCCCCAGCATTTT. This chain joins TRBV5-1 and TRBJ1-5; TRBD1 is a possible D gene (6 bases). This CDR3 region has 14 residues. V lost 4 bases and J 4 bases, leaving 12 bases between the germline ends. CDR1 is SGHRS and CDR2 is YFSETQ in the germline V gene.

The chain is built from TRBV5-1 and TRBJ2-7; TRBD1 agrees at 10 bases. The junction had 10 bases not matched to a gene; V was cut back by 5 bases and J by 5 bases. CDR1 is SGHRS and CDR2 is YFSETQ in the germline V gene. The CDR3 is 15 residues long. The CDR3 region is CASRRPGTGVHEQYF. CDR3 nucleotides: TGCGCCAGCAGGCGTCCCGGGACAGGGGTCCACGAGCAGTACTTC.

This chain links TRBV6-5 with TRBJ2-1; D unresolved. Germline CDR1 MNHEY, CDR2 SVGAGI. The CDR3 loop spans 13 amino acids. V was trimmed by 4 bases and J by 5 bases, leaving 9 bases between them. The CDR3 nucleotides read TGTGCCAGCAGTTTAACCCAGGACAATGAGCAGTTCTTC. It specifies CASSLTQDNEQFF.

V usage is TRBV27 and J usage is TRBJ2-7; tentative D call: TRBD2 (5 bases). Trimming pared 3 bases from V and 2 bases from J, leaving 17 bases between. Germline V gene data show CDR1 as MNHEY and CDR2 as SMNVEV (reference sequence). There are 16 residues in the CDR3. This chain's CDR3 is CASSFRVGGRAYEQYF. CDR3 DNA: TGTGCCAGCAGTTTTCGGGTTGGTGGGAGAGCCTACGAGCAGTACTTC.

The J gene is TRBJ1-5, the V gene TRBV6-5; D gene ambiguous. This CDR3 contains 11 residues. Germline-derived CDR1 and CDR2 are MNHEY and SVGAGI. V was clipped by 8 bases and J by 5 bases, with 7 bases between them. The CDR3 loop is CASGKYQPQHF. The CDR3 nucleotides read TGTGCCAGCGGAAAATATCAGCCCCAGCATTTT.

This chain's CDR3 is CASSPTGSGRYYEQFF. CDR3 nucleotides: TGTGCCAGCAGCCCGACGGGTAGCGGGAGGTATTATGAGCAGTTCTTC. This chain joins TRBV14 and TRBJ2-1; 10 bases map to TRBD2. V shed 4 bases and J 8 bases; nucleotides not matched to a gene: 11. Germline-derived CDR1 and CDR2 are SGHDN and FVKESK. This CDR3 region has 16 residues. Drawing the rest from reference TRBV14 and TRBJ2-1, the complete variable domain is EAGVTQFPSHSVIEKGQTVTLRCDPISGHDNLYWYRRVMGKEIKFLLHFVKESKQDESGMPNNRFLAERTGGTYSTLKVQPAELEDSGVYFCASSPTGSGRYYEQFFGPGTRLTVL.

The chain combines TRBV6-6 with TRBJ1-3; D gene unclear. Looked up from germline, CDR1 is MNHNY and CDR2 is SVGAGI (reference sequence). V was clipped by 2 bases and J by 3 bases, with 5 bases between them. The CDR3 length is 13 residues. CDR3 DNA: TGTGCCAGCAGTTACGAGAGTGGAAACACCATATATTTT. This gives the protein CASSYESGNTIYF.

The J gene is TRBJ1-2, the V gene TRBV19; D possibly corresponds to TRBD1 (6 bases). Germline loops: CDR1 LNHDA, CDR2 SQIVND (reference sequence). CDR3 length equals 17 residues. V gave up 4 bases and J gave up 1 base, with 19 bases separating them. DNA of the CDR3: TGTGCCAGTAGTACCACCTACAGGGTTGTGTTTAACTATGGCTACACCTTC. It encodes CASSTTYRVVFNYGYTF.

This chain links TRBV29-1 with TRBJ2-1, with 8 bases matching TRBD2. The V gene's germline CDR1 is SQVTM and CDR2 ANQGSEA. This CDR3 has 14 residues. J was trimmed by 3 bases and V by 5 bases; bases with no gene match: 6. The CDR3 reads CSVRRAGVYNEQFF. For the CDR3, the DNA is TGCAGCGTTAGGCGAGCGGGAGTCTACAATGAGCAGTTCTTC.

The V gene is TRBV27, the J gene TRBJ2-3, with D perhaps matching TRBD1 (6 bases). This CDR3 has 12 amino acids. Trimming took off 6 bases at V and 11 bases at J, with 15 bases between the two ends. Per germline, CDR1 MNHEY and CDR2 SMNVEV (reference sequence). The CDR3 loop is CASREDSALQYF. CDR3 in DNA: TGTGCCAGCAGAGAGGACAGCGCATTGCAGTATTTT.

The CDR3 DNA is TGCGCCAGCAGCCAACCTACCGGGGCCCCGTATCAGCCCCAGCATTTT. Protein product: CASSQPTGAPYQPQHF. The chain employs TRBV4-1 and TRBJ1-5, with D possibly TRBD1 on 5 matching bases. The CDR3 length is 16 residues. V was cut by 2 bases and J by 5 bases, with 16 bases left in between. CDR1 MGHRA and CDR2 YSYEKL come from the germline V gene.

J is TRBJ2-1 and V is TRBV10-1; possible D gene TRBD2, 7 bases. CDR1 and CDR2 from the germline V gene are WNHNN and SYGVQD (reference sequence). With 2 bases removed from V and 7 bases from J, the gap between germline ends came to 18 bases. CDR3 length: 16 amino acids. CDR3 DNA: TGCGCCAGCAGTGAGGTGGGGGGAGGGGGGCTTAATGAGCAGTTCTTC. Its translation is CASSEVGGGGLNEQFF.

This chain connects TRBV29-1 to TRBJ1-1, with D possibly matching TRBD1 (5 bases). Trimming cost V 6 bases and J 4 bases, with 15 bases left between them. Germline values: CDR1 SQVTM, CDR2 ANQGSEA. CDR3 length equals 13 residues. CDR3 DNA sequence: TGCAGCGTCTACGACGGAAGGGGCACTGAAGCTTTCTTT. Translated: CSVYDGRGTEAFF.

The chain couples TRBV10-3 to TRBJ1-1, with 10 nucleotides matching TRBD1. The CDR3 contains 14 residues. CDR1 ENHRY and CDR2 SYGVKD come from the germline V gene. The J segment lost 9 bases and the V segment lost 0 bases, leaving 4 bases of the junction unmatched. This chain's CDR3 is CAISESGDRGQAFF. The CDR3 bases are TGTGCCATCAGTGAGTCTGGCGACAGGGGGCAAGCTTTCTTT.

The chain uses TRBV6-4 and TRBJ1-2; D may be TRBD1 (5 bases). Germline V gene lookup returns CDR1 MRHNA and CDR2 SNTAGT. Trimming removed 5 bases from V and 4 bases from J, with 17 bases in between. CDR3 length: 15 residues. The CDR3 DNA is TGTGCCAGCAGTCCCGGTTGGGGGGAGGCCTATGGCTACACCTTC. Its protein product is CASSPGWGEAYGYTF.

V is TRBV27 and J is TRBJ2-7; D call uncertain. In germline, CDR1 is MNHEY, CDR2 SMNVEV (reference sequence). Trimming removed 8 bases from V and 3 bases from J, with 14 bases in between. There are 13 residues in the CDR3. The CDR3 nucleotides are TGTGCCAGCGGACGTCGGGCCGTCTACGAGCAGTACTTC. It encodes CASGRRAVYEQYF.

This clone was picked up a small number of times. The chain combines TRBV27 with TRBJ1-2, with 10 bases matching TRBD1. This CDR3 has 16 amino acids. After removal of 7 bases from V and 2 bases from J, the junction contained 10 bases not matched to a gene. Germline CDR1 and CDR2: MNHEY and SMNVEV (reference sequence). CDR3 bases: TGTGCCAGCACCCTGACAGGGGGCGCGGGGAACTATGGCTACACCTTC. It encodes CASTLTGGAGNYGYTF.